These 7 T cell receptor beta chains came from one sample sequenced in a study of blood T cells in healthy people across ages. A second PCR, run for about 6 to 11 cycles, used a sample-barcoded 5' primer plus a J-beta primer mix. TCRdb reprocessed the 5' RACE reads via MiXCR and lists one record per CDR3 protein. The table records about a million distinct CDR3 sequences, around two fifths of them present only once. The specimen was blood. The source of these receptors is a man aged 18 to 35 in good health.

The table lists this clonotype with a few counts. V is TRBV11-2 and J is TRBJ2-1; D may match TRBD1 or TRBD2 (5 bases each). Trimming pared 9 bases from V and 8 bases from J, leaving 14 bases between. CDR3 length: 12 residues. Per germline, CDR1 SGHAT and CDR2 FQNNGV. As DNA, the CDR3 is TGTGCCAGTAAACTAAGGGGAGATGAGCAGTTCTTC. Protein: CASKLRGDEQFF.

In its sample, this clonotype was seen a few times. The rearrangement joins TRBV20-1 to TRBJ2-7; D possibly matches TRBD1 or TRBD2 (6 bases each). Per germline, CDR1 DFQATT and CDR2 SNEGSKA (reference sequence). CDR3 size: 14 residues. Trimming shortened V by 7 bases and J by 7 bases, and 23 bases separated the two germline ends. Here the CDR3 DNA reads TGCAGTGGAGGGGGAGGTAGGGCTGACAATGAGCAGTACTTC. This sequence encodes CSGGGGRADNEQYF.

This clonotype was observed a few times. V is TRBV4-2 and J is TRBJ2-3, with 7 bases lining up with TRBD1. Trimming cost V 2 bases and J 8 bases; bases outside gene matches: 16. Germline V gives CDR1 LGHNA, CDR2 YNFKEQ. The CDR3 is 17 residues long. The CDR3 nucleotides read TGTGCCAGCAGCCAAAACCGACAGGGAACTAGAATTGGTACGCAGTATTTT. Its translation is CASSQNRQGTRIGTQYF.

The chain links TRBV29-1 to TRBJ1-1, with 7 bases fitting TRBD1. V shed 2 bases and J 1 base; nucleotides not matched to a gene: 7. From germline, CDR1 is SQVTM and CDR2 ANQGSEA. CDR3 size: 15 residues. CDR3 residues: CSVESPGGQNTEAFF. The CDR3 DNA reads as TGCAGCGTTGAAAGTCCAGGGGGACAGAACACTGAAGCTTTCTTT. The whole variable domain, filled in from reference TRBV29-1 and TRBJ1-1, reads SAVISQKPSRDICQRGTSLTIQCQVDSQVTMMFWYRQQPGQSLTLIATANQGSEATYESGFVIDKFPISRPNLTFSTLTVSNMSPEDSSIYLCSVESPGGQNTEAFFGQGTRLTVV.

The chain combines TRBV4-3 with TRBJ1-2; D is unresolved. Germline V gene data show CDR1 as LGHNA and CDR2 as YSLEER. The ends were cut back, 0 bases at V and 3 bases at J, with 11 bases in the middle. The CDR3 has 15 residues. In DNA form, the CDR3 reads TGCGCCAGCAGCCAAGAGCCCAAACAGTACTATGGCTACACCTTC. Amino acid sequence: CASSQEPKQYYGYTF.

In its sample, this clonotype was seen a few times. CDR3 nucleotides: TGTGCCAGCAGTTTCAAAGGGCAGGAGCGCACAGATACGCAGTATTTT. Translating gives CASSFKGQERTDTQYF. The chain combines TRBV28 with TRBJ2-3; D is uncertain. The CDR3 extends over 16 amino acids. Trimming left V 3 bases short and J 1 base short, with 14 bases between. CDR1 is MDHEN, CDR2 SYDVKM, per germline.

The chain links TRBV27 to TRBJ1-5; D might be TRBD1 (5 bases). The V end was cut by 6 bases, the J end by 5 bases, with 14 bases between. Germline CDR1 is MNHEY and CDR2 is SMNVEV (reference sequence). The CDR3 contains 14 residues. In DNA, the CDR3 is TGTGCCAGCAGAAGTCAGGGTCGGGATCAGCCCCAGCATTTT. Translating it yields CASRSQGRDQPQHF.